This record looks at one T cell receptor beta chain sequence and its context. Using immunoSEQ multiplex PCR, the repertoire was profiled, and TCRdb retains in-frame clones only, with some absent. The data hold about 170,000 clones, with about 85% observed a single time. The data originate from a study of blood T cell repertoires in COVID-19. The clonotype comes from a man between 60 and 75 years old who had recovered from COVID-19. The specimen sequenced was peripheral blood.

The CDR3 protein is CAWSSGLAGARDTQYF. The CDR3 DNA sequence: TGTGCCTGGAGCTCAGGACTAGCGGGGGCCCGAGATACGCAGTATTTT. V and J are TRBV30 and TRBJ2-3, with 13 nucleotides matching TRBD2. Germline V gene data show CDR1 as GTSNPN and CDR2 as SVGIG (reference sequence). This CDR3 is 16 amino acids long. Unmatched junction bases numbered 8, after V lost 3 bases and J lost 5 bases.